This TCR beta chain was retrieved from a study of CD8+CD57+ T cells in acquired aplastic anemia. CDR3 length: 14 amino acids. The germline CDR1 and CDR2 sequences are SGHDN and FVKESK. Trimming stripped 4 bases from V and 6 bases from J, with 16 bases between. Both TCR beta VDJ combination and CDR3 sequence profiling were carried out. Genomic DNA was the template for this profiling. TCRdb re-analysed the reads in MiXCR, keeping a single row per CDR3 protein. Of 250,000 to 350,000 distinct CDR3 sequences in the sample, 45% to 65% were seen once. The chain combines TRBV14 with TRBJ2-7, with unresolved D. This TCR derives from a human donor with severe aplastic anemia or a healthy control (not recorded which). Sample: sorted CD4+, CD8+, or CD8+CD57+ T cells (not recorded which) from PBMCs. CDR3 coding DNA: TGTGCCAGCAGCCTAGGTAGCTGGATGCTCGAGCAGTACTTC. This codes for CASSLGSWMLEQYF. The variable domain in full, completed from reference TRBV14 and TRBJ2-7, reads EAGVTQFPSHSVIEKGQTVTLRCDPISGHDNLYWYRRVMGKEIKFLLHFVKESKQDESGMPNNRFLAERTGGTYSTLKVQPAELEDSGVYFCASSLGSWMLEQYFGPGTRLTVT.